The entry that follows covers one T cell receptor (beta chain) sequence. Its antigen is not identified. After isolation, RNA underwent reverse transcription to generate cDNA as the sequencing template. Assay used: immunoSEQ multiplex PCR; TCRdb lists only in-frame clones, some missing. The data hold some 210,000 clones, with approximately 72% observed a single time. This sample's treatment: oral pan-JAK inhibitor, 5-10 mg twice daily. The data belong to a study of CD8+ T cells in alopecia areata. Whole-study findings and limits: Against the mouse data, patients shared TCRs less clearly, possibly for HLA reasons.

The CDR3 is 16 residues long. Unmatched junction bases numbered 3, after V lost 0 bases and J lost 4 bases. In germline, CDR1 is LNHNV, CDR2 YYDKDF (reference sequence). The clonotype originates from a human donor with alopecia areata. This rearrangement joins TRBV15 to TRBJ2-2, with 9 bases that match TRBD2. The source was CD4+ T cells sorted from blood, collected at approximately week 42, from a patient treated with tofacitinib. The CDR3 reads CATSRDLAGSTGELFF. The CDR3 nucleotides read TGTGCCACCAGCAGAGATCTAGCGGGGAGCACCGGGGAGCTGTTTTTT. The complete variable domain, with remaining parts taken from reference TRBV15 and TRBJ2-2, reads DAMVIQNPRYQVTQFGKPVTLSCSQTLNHNVMYWYQQKSSQAPKLLFHYYDKDFNNEADTPDNFQSRRPNTSFCFLDIRSPGLGDTAMYLCATSRDLAGSTGELFFGEGSRLTVL.